This T cell receptor beta chain was sequenced for a study of regulatory T cells in long-lasting Graves disease. Study details: It was over 5 years of antithyroid drugs, with positive TSH receptor antibodies, that meant persistent Graves' disease. Study-wide points: Having only a small sample size may have limited accuracy. There were preferences for TRBV28, TRBJ1-2 and TRBJ2-5 in persistent disease.

This clonotype was observed a few times. Its antigen is not identified. Germline lookup yields CDR1 SEHNR and CDR2 FQNEAQ (reference sequence). The CDR3 is 13 residues long. Trimming left V 3 bases short and J 7 bases short, with 10 bases between. Arm-PCR of CDR3 regions and iRepertoire HTBI primers were used to build TCR beta libraries. In TCRdb, the multiplex PCR reads were re-called with MiXCR into one record per CDR3 protein. The repertoire consists of roughly 400,000 distinct CDR3 sequences, with under 25% occurring once and the leading ten covering less than 25%. Time point: persistent/refractory GD, antithyroid drugs over 5 years with positive TRAb. Scientists built the TCR library using RNA that was extracted from PBMCs. Graves' disease diagnoses followed American Thyroid Association guidelines.

V usage is TRBV7-9 and J usage is TRBJ1-5, with D possibly matching TRBD1 (6 bases). The source is a female donor with Graves disease. The sample was peripheral blood mononuclear cells (PBMCs), taken when the disease was refractory, from a patient treated with antithyroid drugs. The CDR3 DNA is TGTGCCAGCAGCTTTGGACAGACCCAGCCCCAGCATTTT. This translates into CASSFGQTQPQHF.